This TCR beta chain originates from a study of blood T cell repertoires in COVID-19. Assay used: immunoSEQ multiplex PCR; TCRdb lists only in-frame clones, some missing. The table records some 140,000 clones, approximately 85% of them present only once. After removal of 2 bases from V and 6 bases from J, the junction contained 6 bases not matched to a gene. Per germline, CDR1 KGHSH and CDR2 LQKENI. This CDR3 spans 14 amino acids. This TCR derives from a man aged 55-75 years with COVID-19, enrolled during active disease. Source material: peripheral blood. This chain uses TRBV18 with TRBJ1-1; 7 bases agree with TRBD1. CDR3 protein: CASSPSIQGPEAFF. CDR3 sequence (DNA): TGTGCCAGCTCACCATCTATACAGGGGCCTGAAGCTTTCTTT.